This T cell receptor (beta chain) was obtained from a study of response to subunit inactivated influenza vaccine. Study results and caveats: With each seasonal influenza vaccination, the authors suggested, few new T cells are recruited.

Each CDR3 protein gets one entry after TCRdb re-called the RT-PCR reads with MiXCR. This table has hundreds of thousands of distinct CDR3 sequences, roughly 13% appearing once. Germline V gene data show CDR1 as LNHNV and CDR2 as YYDKDF (reference sequence). There are 15 residues in the CDR3. Deletions cut 0 bases from V and 8 bases from J, with 14 bases between. There are many counts of this clonotype. Antigen unknown. V and J are TRBV15 and TRBJ2-4; TRBD1 might be the D (6 bases). This clonotype originated in a man aged 50 or older who received an inactivated influenza vaccine. The input for sequencing was PBMCs from blood, taken roughly 46 days after vaccination. CDR3 sequence reads: CATSRELTPGDIQYF. DNA of the CDR3: TGTGCCACCAGCAGAGAACTCACCCCAGGGGACATTCAGTACTTC.